The sequence of this TCR beta chain was determined in a study of blood T cell repertoires in COVID-19. Profiled with immunoSEQ multiplex PCR; TCRdb holds only in-frame clones, not every one. The table lists more than 85,000 clones, around 86% of them singletons. V lost 5 bases to trimming and J lost 8 bases; unmatched junction nucleotides: 13. This CDR3 is 16 amino acids long. Germline lookup yields CDR1 SGHRS and CDR2 YFSETQ. The chain employs TRBV5-1 and TRBJ2-2; 9 nucleotides align to TRBD1. This clonotype was sampled from a woman between 45 and 60 years old who had recovered from COVID-19. Sequencing used PBMCs or T cells enriched from blood (not recorded which). CDR3 nucleotide sequence: TGCGCCAGCAGACAACCGGGGACAGGGAGTTTGGGGGAGCTGTTTTTT. Encoded protein: CASRQPGTGSLGELFF.